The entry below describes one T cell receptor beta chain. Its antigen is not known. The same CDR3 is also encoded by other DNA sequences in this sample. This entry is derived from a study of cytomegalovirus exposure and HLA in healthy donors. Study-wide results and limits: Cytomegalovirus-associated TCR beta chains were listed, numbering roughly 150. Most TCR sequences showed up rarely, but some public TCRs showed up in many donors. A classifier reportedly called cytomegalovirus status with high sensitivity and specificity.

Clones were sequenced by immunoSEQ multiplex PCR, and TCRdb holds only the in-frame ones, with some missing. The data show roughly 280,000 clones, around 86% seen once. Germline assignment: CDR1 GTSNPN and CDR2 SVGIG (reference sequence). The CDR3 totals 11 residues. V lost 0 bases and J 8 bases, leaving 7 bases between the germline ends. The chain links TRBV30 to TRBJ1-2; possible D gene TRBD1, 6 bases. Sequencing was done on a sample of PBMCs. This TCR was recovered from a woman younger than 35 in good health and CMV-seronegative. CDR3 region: CAWSVGGGYTF. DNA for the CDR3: TGTGCCTGGAGTGTAGGGGGAGGCTACACCTTC.